This TCR beta chain was documented in a study of cytomegalovirus exposure and HLA in healthy donors. Background on the study: The 120 or so validation repertoires and the approximately 630 first-cohort repertoires shared a platform, a later analysis reported.

Trimming cost V 1 base and J 5 bases; bases outside gene matches: 4. This CDR3 has 15 amino acids. From germline, CDR1 is GTSNPN and CDR2 SVGIG (reference sequence). Study-wide results and caveats: Per published reports, the classifier diagnosed cytomegalovirus status with high specificity and sensitivity. Usually a TCR sequence was rare, but some public TCRs were found in many donors.

In the case of this clone: Its antigen is unidentified.

Libraries were prepared by immunoSEQ multiplex PCR; TCRdb keeps only in-frame clonotypes and omits some of them. The sample lists under 200,000 clones, roughly 90% seen once, with around 3.8% in the top ten. The chain carries TRBV30 and TRBJ2-2; 10 nucleotides agree with TRBD1. The receptor comes from a man aged 18 to 29 in good health and CMV-seropositive. Sequencing was done on a sample of PBMCs. CDR3 sequence reads: CAWSEGTGVTGELFF. DNA of the CDR3: TGTGCCTGGAGTGAGGGGACAGGGGTGACCGGGGAGCTGTTTTTT.